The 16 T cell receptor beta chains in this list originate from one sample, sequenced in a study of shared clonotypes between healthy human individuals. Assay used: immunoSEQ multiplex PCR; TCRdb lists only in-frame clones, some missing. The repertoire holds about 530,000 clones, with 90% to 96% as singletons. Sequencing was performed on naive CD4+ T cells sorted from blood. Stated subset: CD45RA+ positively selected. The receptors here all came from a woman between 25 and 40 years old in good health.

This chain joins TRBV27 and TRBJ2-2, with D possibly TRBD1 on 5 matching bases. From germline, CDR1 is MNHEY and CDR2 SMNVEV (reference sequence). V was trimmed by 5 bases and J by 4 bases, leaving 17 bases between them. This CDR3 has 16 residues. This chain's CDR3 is CASSVTGFGSTGELFF. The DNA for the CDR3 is TGTGCCAGCAGTGTAACAGGATTCGGGTCCACCGGGGAGCTGTTTTTT.

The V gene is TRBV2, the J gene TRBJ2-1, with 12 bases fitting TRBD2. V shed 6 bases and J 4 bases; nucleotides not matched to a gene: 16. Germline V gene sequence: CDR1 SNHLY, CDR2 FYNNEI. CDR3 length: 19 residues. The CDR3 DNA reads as TGTGCCAGCAGCGAAAACCCTCAATCCGGGACTAGCGGGTACAATGAGCAGTTCTTC. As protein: CASSENPQSGTSGYNEQFF.

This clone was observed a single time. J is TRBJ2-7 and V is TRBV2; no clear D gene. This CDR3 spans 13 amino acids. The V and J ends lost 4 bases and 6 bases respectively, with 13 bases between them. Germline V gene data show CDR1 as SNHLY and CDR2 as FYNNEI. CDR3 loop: CASSAYPTGEQYF. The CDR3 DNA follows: TGTGCCAGCAGTGCGTACCCTACGGGCGAGCAGTACTTC. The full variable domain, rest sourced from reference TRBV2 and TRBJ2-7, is EPEVTQTPSHQVTQMGQEVILRCVPISNHLYFYWYRQILGQKVEFLVSFYNNEISEKSEIFDDQFSVERPDGSNFTLKIRSTKLEDSAMYFCASSAYPTGEQYFGPGTRLTVT.

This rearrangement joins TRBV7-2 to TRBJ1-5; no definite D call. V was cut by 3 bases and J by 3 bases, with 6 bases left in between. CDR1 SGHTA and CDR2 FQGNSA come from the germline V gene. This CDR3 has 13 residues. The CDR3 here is CASSLEYNQPQHF. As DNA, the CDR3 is TGTGCCAGCAGCTTGGAATACAATCAGCCCCAGCATTTT.

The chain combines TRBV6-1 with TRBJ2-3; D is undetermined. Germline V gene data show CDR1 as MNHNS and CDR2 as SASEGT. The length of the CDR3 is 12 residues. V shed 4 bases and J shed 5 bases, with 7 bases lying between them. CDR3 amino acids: CASSVAVDTQYF. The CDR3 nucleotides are TGTGCCAGCAGTGTTGCCGTAGATACGCAGTATTTT.

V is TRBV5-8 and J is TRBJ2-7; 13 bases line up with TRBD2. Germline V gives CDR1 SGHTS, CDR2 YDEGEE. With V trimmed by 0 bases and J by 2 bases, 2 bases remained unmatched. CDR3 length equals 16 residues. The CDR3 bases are TGTGCCAGCAGCTTGGGACTAGCGGGAGGCCCCTACGAGCAGTACTTC. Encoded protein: CASSLGLAGGPYEQYF.

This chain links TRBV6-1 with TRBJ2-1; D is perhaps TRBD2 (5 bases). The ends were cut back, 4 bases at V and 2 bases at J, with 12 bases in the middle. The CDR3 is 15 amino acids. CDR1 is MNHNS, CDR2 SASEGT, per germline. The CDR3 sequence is CASSAPGGTYNEQFF. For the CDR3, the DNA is TGTGCCAGCAGTGCGCCAGGAGGAACCTACAATGAGCAGTTCTTC.

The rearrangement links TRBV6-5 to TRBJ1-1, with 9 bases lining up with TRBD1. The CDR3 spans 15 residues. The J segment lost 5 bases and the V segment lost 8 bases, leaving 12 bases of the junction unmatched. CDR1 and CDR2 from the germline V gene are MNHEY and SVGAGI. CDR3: CASSRTGAAKTEAFF. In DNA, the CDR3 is TGTGCCAGCTCCCGGACAGGGGCCGCCAAGACTGAAGCTTTCTTT.

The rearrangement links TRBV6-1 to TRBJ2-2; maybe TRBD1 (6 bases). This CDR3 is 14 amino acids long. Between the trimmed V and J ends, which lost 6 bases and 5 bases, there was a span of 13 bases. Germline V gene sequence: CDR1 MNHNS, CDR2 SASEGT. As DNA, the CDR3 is TGTGCCAGCAGCCCGACAGGTATAACCGGGGAGCTGTTTTTT. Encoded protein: CASSPTGITGELFF.

DNA of the CDR3: TGTGCCAGCTCGGCGGAGCGGAACTATGGCTACACCTTC. Translation: CASSAERNYGYTF. The chain combines TRBV18 with TRBJ1-2; no reliable D call. V was cut by 6 bases and J by 2 bases, with 10 bases left in between. This CDR3 region has 13 residues. CDR1 is KGHSH, CDR2 LQKENI, per germline. Drawing the rest from reference TRBV18 and TRBJ1-2, the complete variable domain is NAGVMQNPRHLVRRRGQEARLRCSPMKGHSHVYWYRQLPEEGLKFMVYLQKENIIDESGMPKERFSAEFPKEGPSILRIQQVVRGDSAAYFCASSAERNYGYTFGSGTRLTVV.

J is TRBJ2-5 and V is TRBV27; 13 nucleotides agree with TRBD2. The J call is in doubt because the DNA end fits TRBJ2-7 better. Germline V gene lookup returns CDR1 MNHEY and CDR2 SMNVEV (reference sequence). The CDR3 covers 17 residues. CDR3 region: CASSLVTSGRGVYEQYF. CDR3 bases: TGTGCCAGCAGTTTAGTTACTAGCGGGAGGGGAGTCTACGAGCAGTACTTC.

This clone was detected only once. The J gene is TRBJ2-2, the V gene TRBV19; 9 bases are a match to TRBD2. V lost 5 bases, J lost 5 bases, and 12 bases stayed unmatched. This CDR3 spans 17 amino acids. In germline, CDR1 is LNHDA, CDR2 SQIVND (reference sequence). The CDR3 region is CASSPRWAGGDTGELFF. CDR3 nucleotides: TGTGCCAGTAGTCCTCGTTGGGCGGGAGGGGATACCGGGGAGCTGTTTTTT.

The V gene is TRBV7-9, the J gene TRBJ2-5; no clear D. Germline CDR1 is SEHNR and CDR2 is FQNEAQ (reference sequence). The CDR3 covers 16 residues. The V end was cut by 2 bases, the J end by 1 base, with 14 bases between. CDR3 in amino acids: CASSLLRSGVQETQYF. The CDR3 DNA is TGTGCCAGCAGCTTACTGAGATCCGGCGTCCAAGAGACCCAGTACTTC.

CDR3 region: CASSFPGNTEAFF. CDR3 sequence (DNA): TGTGCCAGCAGTTTTCCCGGGAACACTGAAGCTTTCTTT. This sequence joins TRBV27 and TRBJ1-1, with no clear D. CDR1 and CDR2 (germline): MNHEY, SMNVEV (reference sequence). V lost 3 bases to trimming and J lost 1 base, with 6 bases between them. This CDR3 has 13 amino acids.

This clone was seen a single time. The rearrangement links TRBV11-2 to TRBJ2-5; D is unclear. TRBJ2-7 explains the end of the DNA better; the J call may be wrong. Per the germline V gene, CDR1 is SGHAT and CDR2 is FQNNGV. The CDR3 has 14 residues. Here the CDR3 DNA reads TGTGCCAGCAGCTTAGCGGCTGGCTCCCGCGAGCAGTACTTC. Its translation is CASSLAAGSREQYF.

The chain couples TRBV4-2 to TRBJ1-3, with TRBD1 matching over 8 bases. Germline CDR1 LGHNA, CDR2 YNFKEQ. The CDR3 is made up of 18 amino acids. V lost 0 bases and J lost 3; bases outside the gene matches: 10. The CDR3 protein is CASSQEPSGGDFGNTIYF. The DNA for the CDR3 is TGTGCCAGCAGCCAAGAACCCTCAGGGGGCGATTTTGGAAACACCATATATTTT.